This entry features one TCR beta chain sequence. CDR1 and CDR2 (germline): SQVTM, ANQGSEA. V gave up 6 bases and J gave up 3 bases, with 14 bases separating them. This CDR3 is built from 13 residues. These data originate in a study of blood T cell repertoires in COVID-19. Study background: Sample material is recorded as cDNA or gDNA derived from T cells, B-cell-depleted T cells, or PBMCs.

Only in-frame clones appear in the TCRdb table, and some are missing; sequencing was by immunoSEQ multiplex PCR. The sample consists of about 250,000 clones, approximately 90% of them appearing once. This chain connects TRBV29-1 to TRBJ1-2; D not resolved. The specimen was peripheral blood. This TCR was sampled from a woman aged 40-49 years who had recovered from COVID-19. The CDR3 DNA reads TGCAGCGTACCGGGTTCTTCTTACTATGGCTACACCTTC. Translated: CSVPGSSYYGYTF.